This T cell receptor (beta chain) was documented in a study of OX40 agonist ivuxolimab in advanced cancers. For the study at large: Every 2 weeks, ivuxolimab was infused into the patients intravenously at between 0.01 and 10 mg/kg. Study results and limitations: Clonal expansion by week 6 occurred in CD4+ and CD8+ blood T cells (at 0.1 to 3.0 mg/kg). In the expanded peripheral T cells, antigen specificity was never determined.

This table comes from immunoSEQ multiplex PCR, and its TCRdb copy is limited to in-frame clones, with some not included. The table includes around 60,000 clones, over 75% detected once. About this clone itself: Its antigen is unidentified.

CDR1 is LNHNV and CDR2 is YYDKDF in the germline V gene (reference sequence). V shed 0 bases and J shed 2 bases, with 5 bases lying between them. The CDR3 extends over 14 amino acids. Sequences were derived from CD4+ or CD8+ T cells sorted from blood, sampled in a trial of the OX40 agonist ivuxolimab. This sequence joins TRBV15 and TRBJ1-3; D unclear. The receptor's source is an adult with an advanced solid tumor such as melanoma, head and neck, liver or kidney cancer. The DNA of the CDR3 is TGTGCCACCAGCAGAGACGGGGCTGGAAACACCATATATTTT. Its protein product is CATSRDGAGNTIYF.